This TCR beta chain was captured in a study of T-cell reconstitution after alpha-beta-depleted transplantation in children. General study results and limits: Reportedly, alpha-beta T cells present about two months post-transplant originated from several hundred expanded clones of graft origin. T-cell counts and diversity at one year post-transplant came mainly from newly produced T cells.

Many counts were recorded for this clonotype. What it binds is unknown. Library preparation (for TCRbeta) was performed with unique molecular identifiers. A single record per CDR3 protein comes from TCRdb applying MiXCR to the PCR reads. The sample yields about 300,000 distinct CDR3 sequences, roughly 9.1% seen once. Between the trimmed V and J ends, which lost 3 bases and 6 bases, there was a span of 7 bases. The CDR3 loop spans 12 amino acids. Germline values: CDR1 MGHDK, CDR2 SYGVNS. The V call is TRBV25-1, the J call TRBJ2-3; D is ambiguous. The sequencing here drew on PBMCs, taken before TCRalphabeta/CD19-depleted stem cell transplant. The sequence was obtained from a boy under two years old with acute myeloid leukemia, due to receive a stem cell transplant. The CDR3 bases are TGTGCCAGCAGTGACTTTCCCGATACGCAGTATTTT. It translates to CASSDFPDTQYF.